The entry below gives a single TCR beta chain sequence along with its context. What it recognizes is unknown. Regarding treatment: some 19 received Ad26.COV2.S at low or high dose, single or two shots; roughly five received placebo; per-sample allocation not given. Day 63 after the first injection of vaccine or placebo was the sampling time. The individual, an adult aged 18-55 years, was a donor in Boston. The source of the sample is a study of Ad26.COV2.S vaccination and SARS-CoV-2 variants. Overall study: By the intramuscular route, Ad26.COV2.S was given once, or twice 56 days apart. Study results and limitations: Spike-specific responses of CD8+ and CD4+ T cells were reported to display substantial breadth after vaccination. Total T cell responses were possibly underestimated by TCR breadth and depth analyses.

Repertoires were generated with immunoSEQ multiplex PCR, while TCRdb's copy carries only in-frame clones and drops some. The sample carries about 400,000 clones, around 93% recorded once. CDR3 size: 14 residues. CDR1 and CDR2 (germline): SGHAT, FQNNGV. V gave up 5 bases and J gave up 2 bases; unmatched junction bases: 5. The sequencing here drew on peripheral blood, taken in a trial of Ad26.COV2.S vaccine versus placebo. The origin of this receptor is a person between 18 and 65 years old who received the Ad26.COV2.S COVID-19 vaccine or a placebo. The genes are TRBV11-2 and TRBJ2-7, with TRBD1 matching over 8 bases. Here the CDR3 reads CASSTGGFTYEQYF. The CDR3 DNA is TGTGCCAGCAGCACAGGGGGGTTTACCTACGAGCAGTACTTC.